The 9 T cell receptor beta chains below all came from one sample that was sequenced in a study of blood T cell repertoires in COVID-19. TCRdb's copy holds only in-frame clones and misses some; the assay was immunoSEQ multiplex PCR. The top ten hold 9.1% of the sample, which has approximately 58,000 clones, more than 80% seen once. Sequenced sample: peripheral blood. Receptors were obtained from a woman aged 80 or over with active COVID-19.

The chain couples TRBV3-1 (or the pseudogene TRBV3-2) to TRBJ2-1; D not certain. This CDR3 contains 12 residues. Trimming stripped 5 bases from V and 9 bases from J, with 11 bases between. Germline V CDR1 and CDR2: LGHDT, YNNKEL (reference sequence). The CDR3 DNA reads TGTGCCAGCAGCGTTAGCCTCGGTGAGCAGTTCTTC. Its protein is CASSVSLGEQFF.

V gene TRBV6-1 combines with J gene TRBJ1-4; a weak D match, TRBD1 (6 bases). The CDR3 totals 14 residues. V was clipped by 1 base and J by 8 bases, with 11 bases between them. In germline, CDR1 is MNHNS, CDR2 SASEGT. The chain's CDR3 is CASSEEGVREKLFF. The CDR3 DNA follows: TGTGCCAGCAGTGAAGAGGGGGTGAGGGAAAAACTGTTTTTT.

This chain connects TRBV4-2 to TRBJ2-3, with TRBD1 as a possible D gene (5 bases). The CDR3 runs 13 residues. Germline V lookup: CDR1 LGHNA, CDR2 YNFKEQ. V shed 1 base and J shed 6 bases, with 8 bases lying between them. The CDR3 protein is CASSQARQDTQYF. The DNA for the CDR3 is TGTGCCAGCAGCCAAGCCAGACAGGATACGCAGTATTTT.

The CDR3 nucleotides read TGTGCCAGTAGTCCGAATCTCGCGGGAGATTACTATGGCTACACCTTC. Its translation is CASSPNLAGDYYGYTF. V is TRBV19 and J is TRBJ1-2, with D hard to call. The germline V gene encodes CDR1 LNHDA and CDR2 SQIVND (reference sequence). CDR3 size: 16 residues. Between the trimmed V and J ends, which lost 5 bases and 3 bases, there was a span of 19 bases.

This chain connects TRBV10-1 to TRBJ1-1; 7 bases align to TRBD1. Germline CDR1 WNHNN, CDR2 SYGVQD (reference sequence). The CDR3 length is 13 residues. With 4 bases clipped from V and 4 bases from J, the junction kept 3 bases outside the gene matches. CDR3 loop: CASSVAGGTEAFF. Written as DNA, the CDR3 is TGCGCCAGCAGTGTGGCAGGGGGCACTGAAGCTTTCTTT.

This chain connects TRBV30 to TRBJ2-5; 7 bases agree with TRBD1. Germline V gives CDR1 GTSNPN, CDR2 SVGIG (reference sequence). J was trimmed by 5 bases and V by 0 bases; bases with no gene match: 3. The CDR3 runs to 13 residues. CDR3: CAWSVKGAETQYF. DNA of the CDR3: TGTGCCTGGAGTGTTAAGGGGGCCGAGACCCAGTACTTC.

The chain recombines TRBV6-6 with TRBJ2-4; no clear D. From germline, CDR1 is MNHNY and CDR2 SVGAGI (reference sequence). The V and J ends lost 2 bases and 5 bases respectively, with 10 bases between them. This CDR3 spans 14 amino acids. In DNA form, the CDR3 reads TGTGCCAGCAGTTACCTGGGCAGACAAAACATTCAGTACTTC. It yields the protein CASSYLGRQNIQYF.

In DNA, the CDR3 is TGCGCCAGCAGCTTGGGACAGCAAGAGACCCAGTACTTC. This encodes CASSLGQQETQYF. This chain joins TRBV5-1 and TRBJ2-5; weak D call: TRBD1 (5 bases). Germline CDR1 reads SGHRS; CDR2 reads YFSETQ. Trimming left V 0 bases short and J 2 bases short, with 5 bases between. The CDR3 is made up of 13 amino acids. Full variable domain (remainder filled in from reference TRBV5-1 and TRBJ2-5): KAGVTQTPRYLIKTRGQQVTLSCSPISGHRSVSWYQQTPGQGLQFLFEYFSETQRNKGNFPGRFSGRQFSNSRSEMNVSTLELGDSALYLCASSLGQQETQYFGPGTRLLVL.

This clone turned up a few times. Other DNA sequences of this sample code for an identical CDR3. The V gene is TRBV29-1, the J gene TRBJ2-7; D is perhaps TRBD1 (5 bases). V was clipped by 4 bases and J by 4 bases, with 8 bases between them. The CDR3 has 11 residues. The germline CDR1 and CDR2 sequences are SQVTM and ANQGSEA. The chain's CDR3 is CSVADNYEQYF. In DNA, the CDR3 is TGCAGCGTTGCGGACAATTACGAGCAGTACTTC.